The entry below gives a single TCR beta chain sequence along with its context. Its antigen is as yet unknown. V was clipped by 0 bases and J by 4 bases; unmatched bases: 4. This CDR3 contains 16 residues. CDR1 and CDR2 (germline): KGHSH, LQKENI. The data were obtained in a study of CD8 T cells in ankylosing spondylitis. Libraries of TCR beta came from quantitative 5'-RACE with molecular barcodes. TCRdb ran MiXCR on the 5' RACE reads and lists one entry per CDR3 protein. Of approximately 440,000 distinct CDR3 sequences listed, over 15% are singletons. Study-wide points: CD8+ cells made up the disease-linked clones, which were relatively rare in peripheral blood. Ankylosing spondylitis blood appeared to carry a characteristic TCR beta motif of seven to nine highly homologous variants.

The sequence derives from a male donor with ankylosing spondylitis. The V and J genes are TRBV18 and TRBJ2-3, with 10 bases identical to TRBD2. The sequencing input was blood, either unsorted or a sorted T cell fraction (not recorded which). The CDR3 region has the DNA TGTGCCAGCTCACCACCCTCCAGCGGGGGGGCAGATACGCAGTATTTT. It is translated as CASSPPSSGGADTQYF.